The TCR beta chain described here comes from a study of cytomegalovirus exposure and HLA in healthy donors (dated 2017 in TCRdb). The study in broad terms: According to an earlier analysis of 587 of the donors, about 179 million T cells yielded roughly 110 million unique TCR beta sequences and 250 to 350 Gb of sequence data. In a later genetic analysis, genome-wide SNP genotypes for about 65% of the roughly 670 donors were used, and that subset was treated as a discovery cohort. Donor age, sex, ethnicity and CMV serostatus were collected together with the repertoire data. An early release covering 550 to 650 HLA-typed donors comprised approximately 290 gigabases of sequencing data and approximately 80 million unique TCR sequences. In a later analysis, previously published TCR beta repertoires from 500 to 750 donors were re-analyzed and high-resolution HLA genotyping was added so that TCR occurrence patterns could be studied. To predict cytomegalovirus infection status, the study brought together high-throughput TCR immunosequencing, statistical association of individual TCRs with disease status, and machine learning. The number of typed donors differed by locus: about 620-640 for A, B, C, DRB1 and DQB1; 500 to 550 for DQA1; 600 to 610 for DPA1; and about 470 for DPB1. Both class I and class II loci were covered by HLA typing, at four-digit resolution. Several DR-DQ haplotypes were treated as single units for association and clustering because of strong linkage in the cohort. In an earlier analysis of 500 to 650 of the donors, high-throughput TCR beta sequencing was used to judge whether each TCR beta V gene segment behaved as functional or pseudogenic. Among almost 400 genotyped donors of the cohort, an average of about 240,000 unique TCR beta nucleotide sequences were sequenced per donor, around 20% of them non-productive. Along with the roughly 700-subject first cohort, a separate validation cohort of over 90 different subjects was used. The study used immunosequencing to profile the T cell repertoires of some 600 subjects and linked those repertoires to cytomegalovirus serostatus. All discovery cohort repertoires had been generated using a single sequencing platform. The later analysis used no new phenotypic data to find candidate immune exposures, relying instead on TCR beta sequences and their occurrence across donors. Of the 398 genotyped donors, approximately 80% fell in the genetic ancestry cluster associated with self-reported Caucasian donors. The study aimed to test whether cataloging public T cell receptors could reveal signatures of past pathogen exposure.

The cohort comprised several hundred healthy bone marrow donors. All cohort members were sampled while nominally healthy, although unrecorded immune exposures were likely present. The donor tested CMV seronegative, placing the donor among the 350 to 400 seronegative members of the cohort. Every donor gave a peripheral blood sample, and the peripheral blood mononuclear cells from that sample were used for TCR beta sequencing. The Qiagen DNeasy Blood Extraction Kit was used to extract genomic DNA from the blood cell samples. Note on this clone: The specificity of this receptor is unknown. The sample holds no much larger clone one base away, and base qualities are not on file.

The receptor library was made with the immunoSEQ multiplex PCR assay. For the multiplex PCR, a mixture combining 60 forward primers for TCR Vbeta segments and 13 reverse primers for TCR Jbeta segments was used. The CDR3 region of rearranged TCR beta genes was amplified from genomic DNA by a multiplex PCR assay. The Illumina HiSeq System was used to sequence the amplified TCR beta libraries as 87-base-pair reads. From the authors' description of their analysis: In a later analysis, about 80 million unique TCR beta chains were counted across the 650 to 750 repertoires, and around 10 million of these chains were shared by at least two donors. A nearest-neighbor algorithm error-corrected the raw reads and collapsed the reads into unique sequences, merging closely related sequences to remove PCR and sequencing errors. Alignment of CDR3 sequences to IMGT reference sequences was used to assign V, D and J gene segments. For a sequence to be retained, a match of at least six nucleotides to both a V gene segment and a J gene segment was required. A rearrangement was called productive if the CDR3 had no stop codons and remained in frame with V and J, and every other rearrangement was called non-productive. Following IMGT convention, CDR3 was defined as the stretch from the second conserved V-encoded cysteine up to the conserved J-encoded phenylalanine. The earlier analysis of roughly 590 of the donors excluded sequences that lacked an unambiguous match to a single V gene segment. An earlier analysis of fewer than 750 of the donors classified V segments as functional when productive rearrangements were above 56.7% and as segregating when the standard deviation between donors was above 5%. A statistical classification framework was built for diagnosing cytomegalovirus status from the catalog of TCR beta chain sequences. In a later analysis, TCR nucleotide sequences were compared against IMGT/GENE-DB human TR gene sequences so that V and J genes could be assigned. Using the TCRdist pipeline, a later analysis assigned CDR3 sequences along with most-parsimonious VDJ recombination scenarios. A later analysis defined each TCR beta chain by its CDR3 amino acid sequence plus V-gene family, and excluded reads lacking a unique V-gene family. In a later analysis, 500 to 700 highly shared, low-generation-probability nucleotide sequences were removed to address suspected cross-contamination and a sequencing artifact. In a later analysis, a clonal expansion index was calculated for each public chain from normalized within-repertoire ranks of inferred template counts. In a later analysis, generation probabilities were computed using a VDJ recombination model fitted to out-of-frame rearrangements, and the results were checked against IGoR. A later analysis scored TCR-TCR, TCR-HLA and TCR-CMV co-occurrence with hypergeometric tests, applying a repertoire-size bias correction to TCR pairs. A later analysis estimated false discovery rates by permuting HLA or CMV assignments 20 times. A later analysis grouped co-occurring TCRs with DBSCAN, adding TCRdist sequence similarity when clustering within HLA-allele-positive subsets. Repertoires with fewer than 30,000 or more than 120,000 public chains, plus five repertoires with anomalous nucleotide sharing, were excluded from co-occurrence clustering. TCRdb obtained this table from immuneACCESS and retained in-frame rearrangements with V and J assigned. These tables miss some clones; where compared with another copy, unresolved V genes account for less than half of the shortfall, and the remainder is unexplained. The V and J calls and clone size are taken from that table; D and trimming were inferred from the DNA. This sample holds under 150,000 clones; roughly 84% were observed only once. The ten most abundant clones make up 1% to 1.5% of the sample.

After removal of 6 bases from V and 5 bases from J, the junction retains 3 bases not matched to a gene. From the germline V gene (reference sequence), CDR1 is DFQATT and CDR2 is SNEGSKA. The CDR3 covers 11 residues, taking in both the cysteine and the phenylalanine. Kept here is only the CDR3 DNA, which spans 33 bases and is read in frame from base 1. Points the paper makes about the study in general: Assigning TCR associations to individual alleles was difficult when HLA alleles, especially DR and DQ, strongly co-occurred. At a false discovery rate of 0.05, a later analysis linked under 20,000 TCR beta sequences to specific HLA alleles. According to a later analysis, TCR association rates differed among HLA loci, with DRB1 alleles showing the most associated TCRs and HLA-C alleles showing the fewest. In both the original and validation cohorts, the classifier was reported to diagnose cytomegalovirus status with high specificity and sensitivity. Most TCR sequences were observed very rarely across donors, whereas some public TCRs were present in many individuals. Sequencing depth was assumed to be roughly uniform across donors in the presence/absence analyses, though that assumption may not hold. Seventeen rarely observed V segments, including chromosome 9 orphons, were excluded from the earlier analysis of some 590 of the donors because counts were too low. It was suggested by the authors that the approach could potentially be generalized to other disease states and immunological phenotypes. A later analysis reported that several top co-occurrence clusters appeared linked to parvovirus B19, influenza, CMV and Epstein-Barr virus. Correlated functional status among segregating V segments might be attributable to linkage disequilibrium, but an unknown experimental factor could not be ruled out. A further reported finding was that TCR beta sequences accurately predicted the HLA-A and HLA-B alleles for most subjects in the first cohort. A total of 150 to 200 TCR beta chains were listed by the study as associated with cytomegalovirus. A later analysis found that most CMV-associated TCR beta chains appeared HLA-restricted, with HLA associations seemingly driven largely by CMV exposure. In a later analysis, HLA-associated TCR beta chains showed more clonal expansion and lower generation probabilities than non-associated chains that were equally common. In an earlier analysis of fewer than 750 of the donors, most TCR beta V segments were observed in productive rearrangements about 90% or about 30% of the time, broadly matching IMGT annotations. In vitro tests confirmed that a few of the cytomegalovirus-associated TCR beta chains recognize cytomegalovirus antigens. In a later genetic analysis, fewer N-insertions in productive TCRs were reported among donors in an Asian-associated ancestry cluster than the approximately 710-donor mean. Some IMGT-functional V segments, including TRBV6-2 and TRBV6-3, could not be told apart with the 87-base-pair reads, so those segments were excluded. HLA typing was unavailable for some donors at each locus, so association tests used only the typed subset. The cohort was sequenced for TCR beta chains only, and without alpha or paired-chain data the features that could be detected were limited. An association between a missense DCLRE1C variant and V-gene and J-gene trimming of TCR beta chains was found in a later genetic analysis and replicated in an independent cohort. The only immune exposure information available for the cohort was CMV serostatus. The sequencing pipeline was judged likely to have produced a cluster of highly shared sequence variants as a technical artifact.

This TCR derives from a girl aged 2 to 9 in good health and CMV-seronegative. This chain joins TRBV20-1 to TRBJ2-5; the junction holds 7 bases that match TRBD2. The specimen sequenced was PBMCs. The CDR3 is CSALAFETQYF. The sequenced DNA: TGCAGTGCACTAGCGTTCGAGACCCAGTACTTC.